This TCR beta chain was identified in a study of control samples from healthy donors and cancer patients. The V gene end was trimmed by 2 bases and the J gene end by 7 bases; junction bases not matched to a gene: 6. The CDR3 loop spans 14 amino acids. Looked up from germline, CDR1 is MDHEN and CDR2 is SYDVKM. Generated by immunoSEQ multiplex PCR, the TCRdb table keeps only in-frame clones and is missing some. The data contain 160,000 or so clones, approximately 94% of them singletons. The chain has TRBV28 and TRBJ1-2, with 8 bases that match TRBD1. Sequenced sample: PBMCs. This sequence was found in a man aged 55 to 69 with colorectal cancer. The chain's CDR3 is CASSLTGGRTGYTF. CDR3 nucleotides: TGTGCCAGCAGTTTAACAGGGGGTAGAACTGGCTACACCTTC.